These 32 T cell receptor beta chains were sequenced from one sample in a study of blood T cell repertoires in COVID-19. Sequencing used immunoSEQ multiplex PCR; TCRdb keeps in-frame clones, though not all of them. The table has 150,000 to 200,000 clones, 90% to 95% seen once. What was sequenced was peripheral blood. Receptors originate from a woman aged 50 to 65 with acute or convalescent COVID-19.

The CDR3 loop reads CASSLGQGVNEQYF. DNA of the CDR3: TGTGCCAGCAGCTTAGGGCAGGGGGTCAACGAGCAGTACTTC. The rearrangement links TRBV7-2 to TRBJ2-7; 7 nucleotides align to TRBD1. The CDR3 runs 14 residues. Per germline, CDR1 SGHTA and CDR2 FQGNSA. Germline trimming cut 1 base from V and 5 bases from J; bases unmatched to any gene: 5.

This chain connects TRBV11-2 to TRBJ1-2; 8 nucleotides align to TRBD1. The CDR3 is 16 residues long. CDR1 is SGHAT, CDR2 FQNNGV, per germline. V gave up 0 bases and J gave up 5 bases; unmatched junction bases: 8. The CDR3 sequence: CASSLDRGQGEYGYTF. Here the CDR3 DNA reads TGTGCCAGCAGCTTAGATCGCGGACAGGGAGAGTATGGCTACACCTTC. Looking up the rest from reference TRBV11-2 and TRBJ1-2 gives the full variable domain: EAGVAQSPRYKIIEKRQSVAFWCNPISGHATLYWYQQILGQGPKLLIQFQNNGVVDDSQLPKDRFSAERLKGVDSTLKIQPAKLEDSAVYLCASSLDRGQGEYGYTFGSGTRLTVV.

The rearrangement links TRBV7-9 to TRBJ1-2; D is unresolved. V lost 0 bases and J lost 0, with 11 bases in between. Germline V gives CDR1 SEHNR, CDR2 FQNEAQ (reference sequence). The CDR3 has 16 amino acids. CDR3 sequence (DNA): TGTGCCAGCAGCTTAGCGTCGTCGGTAGCTAACTATGGCTACACCTTC. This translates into CASSLASSVANYGYTF.

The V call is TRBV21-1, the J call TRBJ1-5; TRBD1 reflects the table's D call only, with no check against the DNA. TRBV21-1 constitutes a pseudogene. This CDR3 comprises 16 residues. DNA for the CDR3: TGTGCCAGCAGCTCGTTCGCCGGGACAGGGAATCAGCCCCAGCATTTT. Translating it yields CASSSFAGTGNQPQHF.

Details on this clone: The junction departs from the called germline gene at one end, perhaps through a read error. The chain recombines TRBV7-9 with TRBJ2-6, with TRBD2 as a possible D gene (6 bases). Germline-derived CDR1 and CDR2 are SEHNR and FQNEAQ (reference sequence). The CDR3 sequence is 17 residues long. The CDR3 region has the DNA TGCGCCAGCAGCCCCTGGAGGGTCACCTCTGGGGCCAACGTCCTGACTTTC. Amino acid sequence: CASSPWRVTSGANVLTF.

The CDR3, as DNA: TGTGCCAGCAGCCAAGTAACGGGGGGGCTCCTCACAGATACGCAGTATTTT. Residues: CASSQVTGGLLTDTQYF. This sequence joins TRBV4-2 and TRBJ2-3, with TRBD2 matching over 8 bases. V lost 1 base to trimming and J lost 2 bases; unmatched junction nucleotides: 8. The germline gives CDR1 LGHNA, CDR2 YNFKEQ. CDR3 size: 17 residues.

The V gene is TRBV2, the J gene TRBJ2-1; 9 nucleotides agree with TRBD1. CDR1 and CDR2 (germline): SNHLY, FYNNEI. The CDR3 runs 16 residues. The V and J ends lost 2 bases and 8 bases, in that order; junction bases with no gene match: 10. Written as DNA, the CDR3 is TGTGCCAGCAGTGAACTGAAGACAGGGGGTCATCATGAGCAGTTCTTC. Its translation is CASSELKTGGHHEQFF. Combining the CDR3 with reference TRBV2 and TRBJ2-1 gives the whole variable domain EPEVTQTPSHQVTQMGQEVILRCVPISNHLYFYWYRQILGQKVEFLVSFYNNEISEKSEIFDDQFSVERPDGSNFTLKIRSTKLEDSAMYFCASSELKTGGHHEQFFGPGTRLTVL.

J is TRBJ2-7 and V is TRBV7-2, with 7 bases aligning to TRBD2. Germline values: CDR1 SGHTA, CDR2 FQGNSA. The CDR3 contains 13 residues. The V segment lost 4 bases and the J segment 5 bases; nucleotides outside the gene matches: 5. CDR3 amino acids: CASSWTREHEQYF. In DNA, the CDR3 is TGTGCCAGCAGCTGGACTAGGGAACACGAGCAGTACTTC.

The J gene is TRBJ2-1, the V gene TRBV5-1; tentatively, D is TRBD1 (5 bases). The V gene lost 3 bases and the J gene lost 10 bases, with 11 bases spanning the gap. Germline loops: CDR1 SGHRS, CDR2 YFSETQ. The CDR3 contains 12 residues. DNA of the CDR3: TGCGCCAGCAGCTGGGTTTCAGGGGAGCAGTTCTTC. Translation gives CASSWVSGEQFF.

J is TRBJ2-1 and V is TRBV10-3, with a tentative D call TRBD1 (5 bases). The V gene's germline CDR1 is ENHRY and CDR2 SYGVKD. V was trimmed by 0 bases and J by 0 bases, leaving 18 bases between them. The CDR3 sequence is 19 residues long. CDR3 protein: CAISESGRGPESSYNEQFF. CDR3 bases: TGTGCCATCAGTGAGTCGGGAAGGGGCCCAGAGAGCTCCTACAATGAGCAGTTCTTC.

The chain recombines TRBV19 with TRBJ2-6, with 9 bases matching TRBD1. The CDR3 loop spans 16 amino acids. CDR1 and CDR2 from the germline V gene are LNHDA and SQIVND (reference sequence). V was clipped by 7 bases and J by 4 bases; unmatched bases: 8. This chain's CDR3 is CASTPDRGGGANVLTF. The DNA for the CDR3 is TGTGCCAGTACCCCGGACAGGGGTGGAGGGGCCAACGTCCTGACTTTC.

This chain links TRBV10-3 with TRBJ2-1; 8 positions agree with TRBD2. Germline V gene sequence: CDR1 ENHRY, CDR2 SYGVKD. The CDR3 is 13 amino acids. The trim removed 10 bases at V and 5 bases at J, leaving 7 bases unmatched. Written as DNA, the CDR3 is TGTGCCACCGGGGGACTAGGCGACAATGAGCAGTTCTTC. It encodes CATGGLGDNEQFF.

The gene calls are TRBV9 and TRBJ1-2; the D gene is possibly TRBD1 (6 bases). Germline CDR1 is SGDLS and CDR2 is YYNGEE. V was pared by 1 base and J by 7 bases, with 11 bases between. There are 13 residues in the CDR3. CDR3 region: CASSVSVQGGYTF. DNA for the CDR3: TGTGCCAGCAGCGTATCTGTACAGGGTGGCTACACCTTC.

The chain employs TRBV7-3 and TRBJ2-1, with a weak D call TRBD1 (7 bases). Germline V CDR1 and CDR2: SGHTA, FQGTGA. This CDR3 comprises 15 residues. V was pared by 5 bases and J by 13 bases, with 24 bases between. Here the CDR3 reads CASSPSRDSGGGQFF. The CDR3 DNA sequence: TGTGCCAGCAGCCCGTCCCGGGACAGTGGAGGGGGACAGTTCTTC.

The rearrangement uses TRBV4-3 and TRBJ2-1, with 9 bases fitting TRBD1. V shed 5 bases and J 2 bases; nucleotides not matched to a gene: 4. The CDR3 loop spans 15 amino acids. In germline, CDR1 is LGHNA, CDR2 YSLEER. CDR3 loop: CASSIDRGAYNEQFF. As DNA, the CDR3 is TGCGCCAGCAGCATAGACAGGGGGGCCTACAATGAGCAGTTCTTC.

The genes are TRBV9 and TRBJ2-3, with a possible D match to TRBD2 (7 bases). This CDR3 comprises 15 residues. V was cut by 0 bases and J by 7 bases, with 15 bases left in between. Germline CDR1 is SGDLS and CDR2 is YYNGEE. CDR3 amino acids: CASSVGGGTLNTQYF. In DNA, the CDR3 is TGTGCCAGCAGCGTAGGCGGGGGCACCTTAAATACGCAGTATTTT.

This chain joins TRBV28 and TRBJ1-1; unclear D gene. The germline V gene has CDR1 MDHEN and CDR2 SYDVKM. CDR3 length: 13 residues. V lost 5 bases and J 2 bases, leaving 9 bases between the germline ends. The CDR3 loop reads CASSPPINTEAFF. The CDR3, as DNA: TGTGCCAGCAGTCCCCCTATAAACACTGAAGCTTTCTTT.

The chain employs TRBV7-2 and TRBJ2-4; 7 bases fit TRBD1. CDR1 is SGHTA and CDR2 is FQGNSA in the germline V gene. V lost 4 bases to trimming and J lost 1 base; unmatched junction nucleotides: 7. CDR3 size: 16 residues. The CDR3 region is CASSWGQMTAKNIQYF. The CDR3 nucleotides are TGTGCCAGCAGCTGGGGACAGATGACGGCCAAAAACATTCAGTACTTC. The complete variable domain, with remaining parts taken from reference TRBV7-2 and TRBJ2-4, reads GAGVSQSPSNKVTEKGKDVELRCDPISGHTALYWYRQSLGQGLEFLIYFQGNSAPDKSGLPSDRFSAERTGGSVSTLTIQRTQQEDSAVYLCASSWGQMTAKNIQYFGAGTRLSVL.

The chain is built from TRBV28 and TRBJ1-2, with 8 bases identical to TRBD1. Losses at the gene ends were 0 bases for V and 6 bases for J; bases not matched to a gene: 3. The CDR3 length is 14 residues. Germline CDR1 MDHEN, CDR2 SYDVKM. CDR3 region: CASSLWTGVNGYTF. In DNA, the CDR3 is TGTGCCAGCAGTTTATGGACAGGGGTGAATGGCTACACCTTC.

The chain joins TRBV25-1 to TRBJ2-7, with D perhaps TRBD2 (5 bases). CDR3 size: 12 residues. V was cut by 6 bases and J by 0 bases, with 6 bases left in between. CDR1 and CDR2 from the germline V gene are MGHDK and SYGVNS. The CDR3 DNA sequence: TGTGCCAGCAGCGGGAACTCCTACGAGCAGTACTTC. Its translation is CASSGNSYEQYF.

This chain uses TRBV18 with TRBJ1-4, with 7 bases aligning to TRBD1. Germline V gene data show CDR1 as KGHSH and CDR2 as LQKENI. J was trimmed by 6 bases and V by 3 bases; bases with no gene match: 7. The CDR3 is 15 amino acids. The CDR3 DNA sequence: TGTGCCAGCTCACCGACGGACAGGTTGGATGAAAAACTGTTTTTT. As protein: CASSPTDRLDEKLFF.

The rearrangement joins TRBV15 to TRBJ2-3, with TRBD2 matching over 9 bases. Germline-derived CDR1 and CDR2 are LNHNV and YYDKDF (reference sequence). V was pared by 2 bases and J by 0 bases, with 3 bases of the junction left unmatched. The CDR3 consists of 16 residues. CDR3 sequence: CATSRLAGRSTDTQYF. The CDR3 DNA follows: TGTGCCACCAGCAGACTAGCGGGAAGAAGCACAGATACGCAGTATTTT.

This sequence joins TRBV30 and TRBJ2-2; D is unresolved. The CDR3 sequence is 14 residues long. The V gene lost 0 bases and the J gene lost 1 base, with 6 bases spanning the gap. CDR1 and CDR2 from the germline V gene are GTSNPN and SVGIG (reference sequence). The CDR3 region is CAWSVLVNTGELFF. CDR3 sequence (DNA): TGTGCCTGGAGTGTACTGGTGAACACCGGGGAGCTGTTTTTT.

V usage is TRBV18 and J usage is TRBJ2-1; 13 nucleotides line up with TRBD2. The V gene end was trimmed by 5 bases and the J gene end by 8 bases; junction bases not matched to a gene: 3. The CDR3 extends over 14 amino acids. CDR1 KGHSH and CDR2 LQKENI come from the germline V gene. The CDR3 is CASSFGLAGDEQFF. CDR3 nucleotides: TGTGCCAGCTCATTCGGACTAGCGGGAGATGAGCAGTTCTTC.

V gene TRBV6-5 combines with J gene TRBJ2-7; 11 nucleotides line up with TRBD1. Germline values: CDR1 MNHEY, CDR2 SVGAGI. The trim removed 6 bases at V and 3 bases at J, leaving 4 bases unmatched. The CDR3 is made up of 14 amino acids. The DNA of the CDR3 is TGTGCCAGCAGGCGGGACAGGGGGTACTACGAGCAGTACTTC. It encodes CASRRDRGYYEQYF.

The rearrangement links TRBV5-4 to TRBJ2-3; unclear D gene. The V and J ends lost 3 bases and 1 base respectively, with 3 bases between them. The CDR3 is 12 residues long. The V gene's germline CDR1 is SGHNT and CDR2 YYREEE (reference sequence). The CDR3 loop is CASSSGTDTQYF. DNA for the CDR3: TGTGCCAGCAGCTCCGGCACAGATACGCAGTATTTT.

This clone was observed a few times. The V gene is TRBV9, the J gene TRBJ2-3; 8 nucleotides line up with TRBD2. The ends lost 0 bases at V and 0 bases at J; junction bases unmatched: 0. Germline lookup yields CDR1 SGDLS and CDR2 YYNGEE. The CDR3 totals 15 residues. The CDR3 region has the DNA TGTGCCAGCAGCGTAGGGACTAGCAGCACAGATACGCAGTATTTT. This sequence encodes CASSVGTSSTDTQYF.

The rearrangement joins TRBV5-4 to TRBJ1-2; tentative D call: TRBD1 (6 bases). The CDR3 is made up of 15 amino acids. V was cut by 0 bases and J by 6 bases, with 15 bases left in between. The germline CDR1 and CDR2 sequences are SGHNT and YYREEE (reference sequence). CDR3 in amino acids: CASSLGGGRTDGYTF. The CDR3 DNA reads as TGTGCCAGCAGCTTGGGAGGGGGTAGGACGGATGGCTACACCTTC.

The CDR3 is CASRPGRGLFTEAFF. The CDR3 nucleotides are TGTGCCAGCAGGCCCGGCAGGGGGCTATTCACTGAAGCTTTCTTT. The genes are TRBV13 and TRBJ1-1; 8 bases line up with TRBD1. With V trimmed by 6 bases and J by 4 bases, 10 bases remained unmatched. Germline V CDR1 and CDR2: PRHDT, FYEKMQ (reference sequence). CDR3 length equals 15 residues.

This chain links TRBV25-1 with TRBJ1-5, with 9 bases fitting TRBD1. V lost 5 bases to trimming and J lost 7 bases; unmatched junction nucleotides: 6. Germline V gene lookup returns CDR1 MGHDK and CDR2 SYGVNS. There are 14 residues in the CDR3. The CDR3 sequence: CASSQTGGGQPQHF. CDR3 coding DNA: TGTGCCAGCAGTCAAACAGGGGGCGGGCAGCCCCAGCATTTT.

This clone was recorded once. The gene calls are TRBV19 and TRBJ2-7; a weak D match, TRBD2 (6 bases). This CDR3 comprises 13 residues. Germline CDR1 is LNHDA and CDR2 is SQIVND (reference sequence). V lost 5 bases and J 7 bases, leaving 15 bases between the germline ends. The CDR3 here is CASSSKGGFEQYF. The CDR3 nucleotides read TGTGCCAGTAGTTCAAAAGGAGGGTTTGAGCAGTACTTC.

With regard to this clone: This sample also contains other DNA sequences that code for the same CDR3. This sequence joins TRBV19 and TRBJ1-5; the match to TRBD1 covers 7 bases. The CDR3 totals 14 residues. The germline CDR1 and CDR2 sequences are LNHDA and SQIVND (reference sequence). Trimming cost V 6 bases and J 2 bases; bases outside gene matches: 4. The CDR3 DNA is TGTGCCAGTAGCCGGGACAGAGGCAATCAGCCCCAGCATTTT. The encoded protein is CASSRDRGNQPQHF. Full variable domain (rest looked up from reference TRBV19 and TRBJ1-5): DGGITQSPKYLFRKEGQNVTLSCEQNLNHDAMYWYRQDPGQGLRLIYYSQIVNDFQKGDIAEGYSVSREKKESFPLTVTSAQKNPTAFYLCASSRDRGNQPQHFGDGTRLSIL.